This T cell receptor (beta chain) derives from a study of T cells in Graves' hyperthyroidism and ophthalmopathy (dated by TCRdb to between 2018 and 2020). Describing the broader study: Peripheral blood samples were taken at initial diagnosis, before any treatment was given. To identify distinguishing TCR V-J signatures, a discovery cohort of about a hundred patients was used, comprising 43 with Graves' ophthalmopathy and 57 with stable Graves' hyperthyroidism. Whether ophthalmopathy could be predicted prospectively was tested in an independent validation cohort made up of about 18 hyperthyroidism patients plus 17 patients who later progressed to ophthalmopathy. The 90 to 100 discovery patients were randomly divided into training and test sets at a 7:3 ratio. In roughly six Graves' hyperthyroidism patients, the study also compared T-cell repertoires from thyroid tissue with T-cell repertoires from blood. Following sampling, methimazole starting at 30 mg daily was given to hyperthyroidism patients, and high-dose intravenous methylprednisolone was given to ophthalmopathy patients. TCR Vbeta CDR3 sequencing of approximately 140 peripheral blood samples (under 45 ophthalmopathy, roughly 72 hyperthyroidism and some 17 progressor patients) is reported in the paper.

The TCR beta CDR3 regions were amplified from RNA transcripts. For the first round of RT-PCR on the TCR CDR3, the HTBI primer set was used together with the Qiagen OneStep RT-PCR kit. Libraries were constructed in a second round of multiplex PCR, after which size selection and purification were performed. The libraries were sequenced on an Illumina HiSeq2000 using paired-end 100 bp reads. From the authors' description of their analysis: SOAPnuke was used to process the raw data, with reads discarded if the reads contained adapters or uncalled bases, had a mean Phred below 15, or lacked an exact constant-primer or identifier match. High-quality paired reads were merged with COPE v1.2.5, and unique nucleotide sequences were defined as clonotypes. MiTCR v1.1 was used to align clonotypes to the IMGT TRBV, TRBD and TRBJ reference segments. Analysis was restricted to V-J combinations with a frequency above 0.0001, which covered roughly 99% of repertoires. A TCS score was defined as the ratio between F50 (clonal expansion) and ExV (chaos), using BLOSUM62-based TCRdist between CDR3 peptides within each V-J. Welch's t-statistics and random forest reduced several hundred V-J features to about 13, which were used in a naive Bayes classifier (R e1071). TCRdb trimmed public reads at Q25 via fastp, called clones via MiXCR and kept in-frame beta chains. Each entry is one CDR3 protein sequence, shown with its most common DNA and genes. Clone size and V and J calls follow TCRdb, not the original study. This sample has some 620,000 distinct CDR3 sequences in its table, and roughly 16% of those were observed once. Less than 4.5% of the sample is taken by the ten largest.

In its sample, this clonotype was seen many times. Its antigen is unknown. One base away there is no much larger clone; base qualities are not given. What the work shows at the level of the full study, not this receptor alone: Most expanded thyroid clonotypes (frequency above 0.001) were also detected in blood, a finding suggesting that blood repertoires may reflect thyroid immune responses. In validation, progression to ophthalmopathy was predicted by the model with more than 65% sensitivity and around 76% specificity, a median of about 6 months before onset. No statistical method was used to set the sample size in advance, and investigators knew the group allocation. A 13 V-J signature model separated ophthalmopathy from stable hyperthyroidism, with approximately 87% sensitivity and about 81% specificity in cross-validation and 80%/75% in testing.

Stable Graves' hyperthyroidism was defined as the absence of progression to ophthalmopathy over 18 months of follow-up. Hyperthyroidism patients were newly diagnosed, had a disease duration of under 2 months, and were aged 18 to 65 years. Patients with uncontrolled infections, other autoimmune diseases, pregnancy or lactation were excluded. Clinical symptoms, serum thyroxine and TRAb, thyroid ultrasound, and orbital computed tomography formed the basis for the diagnoses. PBMCs were isolated from about 9.2 ml of fresh peripheral blood by Ficoll-Paque density gradient centrifugation. Total RNA was extracted with Trizol reagent, and quality was checked on an Agilent 2100 Bioanalyzer. The CDR3 starts with the cysteine, ends with the phenylalanine, and has 15 residues. Left in the record is the CDR3 DNA by itself, 45 bases read in frame from the first base. Deletion took 8 bases off V and 3 bases off J, with a span of 17 bases between the germline ends. In the germline V gene, CDR1 corresponds to MDHEN and CDR2 to SYDVKM.

The sequence links TRBV28 to TRBJ1-5; no D gene can be assigned with confidence. Material: blood. The source of this sequence is a woman in her thirties with Graves' hyperthyroidism. The CDR3: CASLRGGGLNQPQHF. DNA sequence: TGTGCCAGCCTCCGAGGCGGAGGCCTCAATCAGCCCCAGCATTTT.